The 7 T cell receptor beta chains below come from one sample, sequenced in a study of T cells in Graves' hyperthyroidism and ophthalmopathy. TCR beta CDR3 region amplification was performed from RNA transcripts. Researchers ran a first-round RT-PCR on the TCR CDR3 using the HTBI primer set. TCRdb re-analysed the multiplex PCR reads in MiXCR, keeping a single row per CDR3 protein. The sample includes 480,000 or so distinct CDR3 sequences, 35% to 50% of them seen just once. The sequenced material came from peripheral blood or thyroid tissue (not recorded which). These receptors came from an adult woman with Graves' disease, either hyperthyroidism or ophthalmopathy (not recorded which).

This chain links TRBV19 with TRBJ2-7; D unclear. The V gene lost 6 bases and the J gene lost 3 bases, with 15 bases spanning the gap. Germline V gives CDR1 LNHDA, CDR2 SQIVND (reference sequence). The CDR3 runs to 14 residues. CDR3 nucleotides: TGTGCCAGTAGCCCAAGGTGGCGGAACTACGAGCAGTACTTC. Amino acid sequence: CASSPRWRNYEQYF.

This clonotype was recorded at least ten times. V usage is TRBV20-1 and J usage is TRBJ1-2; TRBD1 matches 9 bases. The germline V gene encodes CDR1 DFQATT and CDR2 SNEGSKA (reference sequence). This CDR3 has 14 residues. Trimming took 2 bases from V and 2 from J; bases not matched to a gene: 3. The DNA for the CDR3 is TGCAGTGCTAGATACAGGGGGCAGAACTATGGCTACACCTTC. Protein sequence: CSARYRGQNYGYTF.

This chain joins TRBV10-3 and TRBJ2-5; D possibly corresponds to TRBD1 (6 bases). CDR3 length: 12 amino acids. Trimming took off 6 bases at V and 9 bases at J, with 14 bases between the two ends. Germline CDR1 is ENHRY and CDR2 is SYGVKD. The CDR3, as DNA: TGTGCCATCAGGAAGGAAGGACAGCCCCAGTACTTC. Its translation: CAIRKEGQPQYF.

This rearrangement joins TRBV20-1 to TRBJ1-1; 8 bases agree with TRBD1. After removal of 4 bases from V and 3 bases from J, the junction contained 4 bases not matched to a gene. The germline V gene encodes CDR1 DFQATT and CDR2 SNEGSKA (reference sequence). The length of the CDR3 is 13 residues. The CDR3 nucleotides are TGCAGTGCTAACGACAGGGGTGACACTGAAGCTTTCTTT. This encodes CSANDRGDTEAFF.

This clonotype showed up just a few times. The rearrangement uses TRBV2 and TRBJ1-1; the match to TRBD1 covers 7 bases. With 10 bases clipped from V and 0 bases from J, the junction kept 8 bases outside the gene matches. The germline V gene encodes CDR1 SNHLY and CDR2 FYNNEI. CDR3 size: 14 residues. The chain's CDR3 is CATHDGTVNTEAFF. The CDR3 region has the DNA TGTGCCACCCATGACGGGACAGTGAACACTGAAGCTTTCTTT.

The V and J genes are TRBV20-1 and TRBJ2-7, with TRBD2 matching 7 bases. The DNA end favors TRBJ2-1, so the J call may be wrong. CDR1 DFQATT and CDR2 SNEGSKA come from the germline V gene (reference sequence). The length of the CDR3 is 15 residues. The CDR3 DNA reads TGCAGTGCTAGAGATCACGGGGGGTACTACAATGAGCAGTTCTTC. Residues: CSARDHGGYYNEQFF.

For the CDR3, the DNA is TGTGCCATCGGGACTAGCGGGGCAGAGACCCAGTACTTC. It yields the protein CAIGTSGAETQYF. The chain is built from TRBV10-3 and TRBJ2-5, with 13 nucleotides matching TRBD2. The V gene end was trimmed by 8 bases and the J gene end by 4 bases; junction bases not matched to a gene: 1. CDR3 length equals 13 residues. Germline-derived CDR1 and CDR2 are ENHRY and SYGVKD.